This TCR beta chain was recorded in a study of T cell responses to AZD1222 COVID-19 vaccine. Study-wide points: A reported finding is that nearly half of spike-specific TCRs target unmutated variant regions.

Clones were sequenced by immunoSEQ multiplex PCR, and TCRdb holds only the in-frame ones, with some missing. This table holds about 100,000 clones, 90% found once. To note about this clone: Its antigen is unidentified.

V was cut by 0 bases and J by 4 bases, with 16 bases left in between. Looked up from germline, CDR1 is SGHRS and CDR2 is YFSETQ. There are 17 residues in the CDR3. Material: peripheral blood, obtained on day 0 of AZD1222 vaccination. The chain recombines TRBV5-1 with TRBJ1-4; D is unclear. This receptor was taken from an adult in good health. DNA of the CDR3: TGCGCCAGCAGCTTGGGACACCACAAGGGAGGTAATGAAAAACTGTTTTTT. This codes for CASSLGHHKGGNEKLFF.